This T cell receptor beta chain was identified in a study of T cell changes during pregnancy in multiple sclerosis. This clone was observed once. Data came from immunoSEQ multiplex PCR; TCRdb stores just in-frame clones and leaves some out. Here the sample spans about 31,000 clones, 89% being singletons. Between the trimmed V and J ends, which lost 2 bases and 2 bases, there was a span of 9 bases. Germline-derived CDR1 and CDR2 are MGHDK and SYGVNS. The CDR3 spans 14 residues. V is TRBV25-1 and J is TRBJ1-1, with TRBD1 as a possible D gene (5 bases). The TCR was taken from a female donor with multiple sclerosis, enrolled in a pregnancy study. The sample consisted of CD8+ T cells from peripheral blood mononuclear cells, taken in the second trimester of pregnancy. CDR3 nucleotide sequence: TGTGCCAGCAGTGAAAGGGACTCCAACACTGAAGCTTTCTTT. It specifies CASSERDSNTEAFF. The full variable domain, its missing parts supplied by reference TRBV25-1 and TRBJ1-1, is EADIYQTPRYLVIGTGKKITLECSQTMGHDKMYWYQQDPGMELHLIHYSYGVNSTEKGDLSSESTVSRIRTEHFPLTLESARPSHTSQYLCASSERDSNTEAFFGQGTRLTVV.